The rows below give T cell receptor beta chains drawn from one sample of a study of OX40 agonist ivuxolimab in advanced cancers. TCRdb's copy holds only in-frame clones and misses some; the assay was immunoSEQ multiplex PCR. The table lists more than 70,000 clones, about 86% of them singletons, with about 2% in the top ten. The material sequenced was CD4+ or CD8+ T cells sorted from blood, taken in a trial of the OX40 agonist ivuxolimab. The receptor set was obtained from an adult with an advanced solid tumor such as melanoma, head and neck, liver or kidney cancer. CDR3s include the opening cysteine and the closing phenylalanine or tryptophan. D genes are given only for firm matches. Rows may omit the clone size; those that give it use once, few, many or a size class.

clone size,D gene,V gene,J gene,CDR3 DNA,CDR3 protein
NA,NA,TRBV10-3,TRBJ2-5,TGTGCCATCAGTGAGTCGCAGATCCAAGAGACCCAGTACTTC,CAISESQIQETQYF
NA,TRBD2,TRBV5-4,TRBJ2-7,TGTGCCAGCAGCTTTCGGGGGGGAGCCTACGAGCAGTACTTC,CASSFRGGAYEQYF
NA,NA,TRBV19,TRBJ2-1,TGTGCCAGTAGTATGGGCCGGGCCAATGAGCAGTTCTTC,CASSMGRANEQFF
NA,NA,TRBV5-1,TRBJ1-2,TGCGCCAGCAGCTTGGGGGGGACCGACGCAAGATATGGCTACACCTTC,CASSLGGTDARYGYTF
NA,NA,TRBV5-6,TRBJ2-6,TGTGCCAGCAGCTTGGCCGGGGCTGTTGGGGCCAACGTCCTGACTTTC,CASSLAGAVGANVLTF
NA,NA,TRBV4-1,TRBJ2-2,TGCGCCAGCAGCCGGACCAACCTGATAGCCGGGGAGCTGTTTTTT,CASSRTNLIAGELFF
NA,NA,TRBV5-4,TRBJ2-5,TGTGCCAGCAGCTTGGAAGCTAGCGCGCCGCAAGAGACCCAGTACTTC,CASSLEASAPQETQYF
NA,TRBD2,TRBV7-6,TRBJ2-3,TGTGCCAGCAGCTTAGCACTAGCGGGGGGCCTCACAGATACGCAGTATTTT,CASSLALAGGLTDTQYF
once,TRBD1,TRBV5-6,TRBJ1-2,TGTGCCAGCAGCGAGGACAGGGGTGGCTACACCTTC,CASSEDRGGYTF
NA,NA,TRBV4-3,TRBJ1-5,TGCGCCAGCAGCCAAGTAATCGGTCAGCCCCAGCATTTT,CASSQVIGQPQHF
NA,TRBD2,TRBV4-1,TRBJ2-2,TGCGCCAGCAGCCAAGGCACTAGCGGGGTCCGGGAGCTGTTTTTT,CASSQGTSGVRELFF
NA,NA,TRBV28,TRBJ1-3,TGTGCCAGCAGTCCCCGGGGCTCTGGAAACACCATATATTTT,CASSPRGSGNTIYF
NA,NA,TRBV19,TRBJ1-5,TGTGCCAGTAGTATCCCGGGTACCTATAGCAATCAGCCCCAGCATTTT,CASSIPGTYSNQPQHF
NA,NA,TRBV21-1,TRBJ2-2,TGTGCCAGCAGCAAACCGCGCTCCGAAGGGAGATCGAACACCGGGGAGCTGTTTTTT,CASSKPRSEGRSNTGELFF
NA,TRBD2,TRBV7-9,TRBJ2-3,TGTGCCAGCAGCTTAGGGGCTAGCGGGGGCGGGACAGATACGCAGTATTTT,CASSLGASGGGTDTQYF
few,NA,TRBV6-6,TRBJ2-4,TGTGCCAGCAGCCTACCAGCGAGAGCCAAAAACATTCAGTACTTC,CASSLPARAKNIQYF
NA,TRBD2,TRBV5-1,TRBJ2-7,TGCGCCAGCAGCTTGGATAGCGGGAGGGACGAGCAGTACTTC,CASSLDSGRDEQYF
NA,TRBD1,TRBV19,TRBJ2-1,TGTGCCAGTAGTTACACAGGGGACAATGAGCAGTTCTTC,CASSYTGDNEQFF
NA,NA,TRBV6-5,TRBJ1-2,TGTGCCAGCAGTTCACAGGGAAGGGTCTATGGCTACACCTTC,CASSSQGRVYGYTF
NA,NA,TRBV28,TRBJ2-7,TGTGCCAGCAGTTTAAATGGGGACGAGCAGTACTTC,CASSLNGDEQYF
once,NA,TRBV5-4,TRBJ1-4,TGTGCCAGCAGTTTGGCCCTGAATGAAAAACTGTTTTTT,CASSLALNEKLFF
NA,NA,TRBV7-7,TRBJ2-1,TGTGCCAGCAGCTTGGGACGGACAAATGAGCAGTTCTTC,CASSLGRTNEQFF
once,TRBD1,TRBV28,TRBJ1-1,TGTGCCAGCAGTCGGTCCAGGGGGTTCGGTGAAGCTTTCTTT,CASSRSRGFGEAFF
NA,TRBD2,TRBV2,TRBJ2-5,TGTGCCAGCAGTGAAGGCGGGGGATTCCAAGAGACCCAGTACTTC,CASSEGGGFQETQYF